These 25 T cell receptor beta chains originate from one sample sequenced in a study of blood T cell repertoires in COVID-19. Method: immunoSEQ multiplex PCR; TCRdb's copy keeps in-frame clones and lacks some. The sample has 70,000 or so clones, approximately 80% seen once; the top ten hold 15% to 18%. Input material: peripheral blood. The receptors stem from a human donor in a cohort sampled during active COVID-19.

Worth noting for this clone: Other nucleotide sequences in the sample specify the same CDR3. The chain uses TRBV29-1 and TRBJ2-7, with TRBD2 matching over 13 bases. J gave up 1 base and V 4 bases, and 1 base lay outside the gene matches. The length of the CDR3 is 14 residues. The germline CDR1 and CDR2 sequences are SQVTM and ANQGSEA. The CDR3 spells CSVGGLAGSYEQYF. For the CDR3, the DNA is TGCAGCGTTGGGGGACTAGCGGGGTCCTACGAGCAGTACTTC.

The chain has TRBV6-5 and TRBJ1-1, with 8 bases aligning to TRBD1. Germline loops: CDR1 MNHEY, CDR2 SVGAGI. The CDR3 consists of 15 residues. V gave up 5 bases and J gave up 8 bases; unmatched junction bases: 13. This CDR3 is CASSTQDRVGTEAFF. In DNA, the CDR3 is TGTGCCAGCAGTACCCAGGACAGGGTGGGTACGGAAGCTTTCTTT.

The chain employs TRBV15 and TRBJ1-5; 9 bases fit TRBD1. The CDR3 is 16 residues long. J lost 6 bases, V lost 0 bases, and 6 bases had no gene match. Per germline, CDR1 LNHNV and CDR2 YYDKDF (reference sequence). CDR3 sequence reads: CATSREGTGRGQPQHF. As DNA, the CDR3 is TGTGCCACCAGCAGAGAGGGGACAGGGAGGGGTCAGCCCCAGCATTTT.

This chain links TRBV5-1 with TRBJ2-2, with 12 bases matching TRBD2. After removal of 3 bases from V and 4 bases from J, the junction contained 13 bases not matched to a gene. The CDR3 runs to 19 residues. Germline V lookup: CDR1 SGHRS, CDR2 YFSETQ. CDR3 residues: CASSSPGASGRAVTGELFF. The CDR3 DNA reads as TGCGCCAGCAGCTCCCCTGGGGCTAGCGGGAGGGCCGTCACCGGGGAGCTGTTTTTT.

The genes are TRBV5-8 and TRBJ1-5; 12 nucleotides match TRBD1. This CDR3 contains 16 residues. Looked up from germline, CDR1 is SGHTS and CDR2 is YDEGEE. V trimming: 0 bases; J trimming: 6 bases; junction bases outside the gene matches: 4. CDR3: CASSLEGQGAFQPQHF. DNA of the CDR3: TGTGCCAGCAGCTTGGAGGGACAGGGGGCTTTTCAGCCCCAGCATTTT.

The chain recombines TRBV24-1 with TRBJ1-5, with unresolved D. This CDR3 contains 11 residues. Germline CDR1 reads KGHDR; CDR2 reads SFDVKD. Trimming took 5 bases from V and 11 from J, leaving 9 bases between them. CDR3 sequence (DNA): TGTGCCACCAGTGGGTTAGGAGCCCAGCATTTT. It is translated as CATSGLGAQHF.

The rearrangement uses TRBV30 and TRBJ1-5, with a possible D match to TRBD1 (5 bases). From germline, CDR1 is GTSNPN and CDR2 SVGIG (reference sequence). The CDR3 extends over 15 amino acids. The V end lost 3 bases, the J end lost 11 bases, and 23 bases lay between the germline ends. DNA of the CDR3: TGTGCCTGGAGCCAAGGCCAGGGTGGTCAGGCGTCCCAGCATTTT. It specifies CAWSQGQGGQASQHF.

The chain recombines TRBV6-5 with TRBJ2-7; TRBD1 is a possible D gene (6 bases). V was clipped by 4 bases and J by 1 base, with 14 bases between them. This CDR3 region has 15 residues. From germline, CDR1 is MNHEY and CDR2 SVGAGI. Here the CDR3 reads CASSSDSLGSYEQYF. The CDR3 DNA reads TGTGCCAGCAGTTCGGACAGCCTCGGGTCCTACGAGCAGTACTTC.

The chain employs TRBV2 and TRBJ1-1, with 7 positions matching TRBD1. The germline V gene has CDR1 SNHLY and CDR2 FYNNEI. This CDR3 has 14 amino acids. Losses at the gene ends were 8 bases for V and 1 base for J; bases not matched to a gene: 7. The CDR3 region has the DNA TGTGCCAGCGGTCGACAGGGTGGGAACACTGAAGCTTTCTTT. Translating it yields CASGRQGGNTEAFF.

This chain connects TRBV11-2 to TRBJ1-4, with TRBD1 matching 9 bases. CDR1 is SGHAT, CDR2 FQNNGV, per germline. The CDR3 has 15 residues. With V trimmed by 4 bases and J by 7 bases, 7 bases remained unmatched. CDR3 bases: TGTGCCAGCAGCTCCTATAAGGGACAGGGTGAAAAACTGTTTTTT. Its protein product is CASSSYKGQGEKLFF.

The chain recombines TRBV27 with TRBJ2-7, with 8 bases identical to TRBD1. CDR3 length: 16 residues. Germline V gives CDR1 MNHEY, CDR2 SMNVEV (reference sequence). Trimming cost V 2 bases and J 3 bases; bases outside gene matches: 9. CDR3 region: CASSLVQGGGVYEQYF. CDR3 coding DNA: TGTGCCAGCAGTTTAGTACAGGGGGGCGGGGTCTACGAGCAGTACTTC.

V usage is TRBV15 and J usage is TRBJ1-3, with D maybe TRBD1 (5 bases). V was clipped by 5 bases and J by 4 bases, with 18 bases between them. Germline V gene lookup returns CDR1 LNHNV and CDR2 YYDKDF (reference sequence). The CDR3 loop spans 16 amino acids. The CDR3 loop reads CATSRNPGGTGNTIYF. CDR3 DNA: TGTGCCACCAGCCGAAACCCCGGGGGAACAGGAAACACCATATATTTT.

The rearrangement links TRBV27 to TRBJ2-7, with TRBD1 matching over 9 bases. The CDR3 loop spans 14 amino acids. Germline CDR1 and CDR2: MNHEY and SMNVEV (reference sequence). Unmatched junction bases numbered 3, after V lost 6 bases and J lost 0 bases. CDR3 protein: CASRGQGNSYEQYF. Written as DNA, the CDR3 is TGTGCCAGCAGGGGACAGGGCAACTCCTACGAGCAGTACTTC.

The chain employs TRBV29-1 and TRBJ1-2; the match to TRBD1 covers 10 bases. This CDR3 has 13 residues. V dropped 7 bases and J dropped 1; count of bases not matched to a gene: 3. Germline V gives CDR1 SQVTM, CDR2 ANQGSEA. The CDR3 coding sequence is TGCAGCGCTAGGACAGGGGGTAACTATGGCTACACCTTC. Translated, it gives CSARTGGNYGYTF.

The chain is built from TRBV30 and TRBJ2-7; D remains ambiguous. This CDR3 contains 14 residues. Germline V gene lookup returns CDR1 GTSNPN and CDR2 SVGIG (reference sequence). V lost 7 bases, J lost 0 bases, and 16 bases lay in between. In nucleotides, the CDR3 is TGTGCCTTCTCTCCGGGTACCAGCTCCTACGAGCAGTACTTC. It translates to CAFSPGTSSYEQYF. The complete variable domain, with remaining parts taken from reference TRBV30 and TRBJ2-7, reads SQTIHQWPATLVQPVGSPLSLECTVEGTSNPNLYWYRQAAGRGLQLLFYSVGIGQISSEVPQNLSASRPQDRQFILSSKKLLLSDSGFYLCAFSPGTSSYEQYFGPGTRLTVT.

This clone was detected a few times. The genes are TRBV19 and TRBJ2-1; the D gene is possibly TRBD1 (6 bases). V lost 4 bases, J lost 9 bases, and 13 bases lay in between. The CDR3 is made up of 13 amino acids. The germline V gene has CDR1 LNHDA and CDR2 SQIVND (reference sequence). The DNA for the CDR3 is TGTGCCAGTAGTACCACTGGGGACACTGAGCAGTTCTTC. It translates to CASSTTGDTEQFF.

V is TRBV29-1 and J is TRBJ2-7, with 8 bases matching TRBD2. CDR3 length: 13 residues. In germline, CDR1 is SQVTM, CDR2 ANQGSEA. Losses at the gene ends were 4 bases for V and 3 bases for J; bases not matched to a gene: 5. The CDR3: CSVAAGGFYEQYF. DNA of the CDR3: TGCAGCGTTGCTGCGGGAGGCTTCTACGAGCAGTACTTC.

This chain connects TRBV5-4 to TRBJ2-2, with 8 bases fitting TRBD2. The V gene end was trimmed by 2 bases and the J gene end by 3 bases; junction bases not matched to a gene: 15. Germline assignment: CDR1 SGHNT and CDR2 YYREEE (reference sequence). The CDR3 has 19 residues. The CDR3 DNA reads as TGTGCCAGCAGCTTTTTGGAGCGGGAGATGATTGTGTACACCGGGGAGCTGTTTTTT. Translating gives CASSFLEREMIVYTGELFF.

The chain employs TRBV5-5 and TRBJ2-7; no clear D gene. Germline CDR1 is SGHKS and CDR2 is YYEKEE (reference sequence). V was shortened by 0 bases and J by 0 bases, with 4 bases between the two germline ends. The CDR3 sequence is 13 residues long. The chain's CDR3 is CASSLGASYEQYF. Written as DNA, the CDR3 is TGTGCCAGCAGCTTGGGGGCCTCCTACGAGCAGTACTTC. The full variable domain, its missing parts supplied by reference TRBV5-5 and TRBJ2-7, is DAGVTQSPTHLIKTRGQQVTLRCSPISGHKSVSWYQQVLGQGPQFIFQYYEKEERGRGNFPDRFSARQFPNYSSELNVNALLLGDSALYLCASSLGASYEQYFGPGTRLTVT.

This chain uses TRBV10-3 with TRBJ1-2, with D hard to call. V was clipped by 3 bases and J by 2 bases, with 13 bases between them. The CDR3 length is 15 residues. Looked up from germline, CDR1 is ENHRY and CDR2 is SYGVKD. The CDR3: CAISDEEGGNYGYTF. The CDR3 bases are TGTGCCATCAGTGATGAAGAGGGCGGGAACTATGGCTACACCTTC.

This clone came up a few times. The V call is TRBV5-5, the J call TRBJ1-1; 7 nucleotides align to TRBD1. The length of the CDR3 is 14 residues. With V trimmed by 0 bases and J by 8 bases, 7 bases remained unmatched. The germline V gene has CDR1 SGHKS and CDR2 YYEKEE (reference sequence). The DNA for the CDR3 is TGTGCCAGCAGCTTGGGAGACAGGGTGGCAGAAGCTTTCTTT. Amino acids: CASSLGDRVAEAFF.

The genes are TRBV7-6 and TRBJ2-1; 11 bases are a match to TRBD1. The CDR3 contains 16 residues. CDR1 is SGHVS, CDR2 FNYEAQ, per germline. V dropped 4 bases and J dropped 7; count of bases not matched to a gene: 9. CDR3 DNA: TGTGCCAGCAGCTACGTCGGACAGGGGGCTAGAAATGAGCAGTTCTTC. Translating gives CASSYVGQGARNEQFF.

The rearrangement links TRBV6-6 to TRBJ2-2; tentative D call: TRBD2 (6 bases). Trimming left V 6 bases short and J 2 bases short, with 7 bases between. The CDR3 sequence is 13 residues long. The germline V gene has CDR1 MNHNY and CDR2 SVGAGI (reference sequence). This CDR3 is CASRDYNTGELFF. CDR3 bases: TGTGCCAGCAGGGACTACAACACCGGGGAGCTGTTTTTT.

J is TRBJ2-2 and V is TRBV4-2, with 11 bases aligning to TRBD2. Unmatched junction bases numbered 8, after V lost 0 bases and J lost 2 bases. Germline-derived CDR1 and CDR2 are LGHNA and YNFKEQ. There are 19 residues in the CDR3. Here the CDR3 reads CASSQEPSSGRYNTGELFF. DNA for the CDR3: TGTGCCAGCAGCCAAGAACCTTCTAGCGGGAGGTATAACACCGGGGAGCTGTTTTTT.

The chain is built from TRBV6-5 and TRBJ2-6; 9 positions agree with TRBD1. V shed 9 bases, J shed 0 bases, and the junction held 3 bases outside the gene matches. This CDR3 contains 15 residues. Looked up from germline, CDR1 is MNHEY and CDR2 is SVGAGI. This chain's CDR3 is CASGQGISGANVLTF. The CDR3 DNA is TGTGCCAGTGGACAGGGGATCTCTGGGGCCAACGTCCTGACTTTC.